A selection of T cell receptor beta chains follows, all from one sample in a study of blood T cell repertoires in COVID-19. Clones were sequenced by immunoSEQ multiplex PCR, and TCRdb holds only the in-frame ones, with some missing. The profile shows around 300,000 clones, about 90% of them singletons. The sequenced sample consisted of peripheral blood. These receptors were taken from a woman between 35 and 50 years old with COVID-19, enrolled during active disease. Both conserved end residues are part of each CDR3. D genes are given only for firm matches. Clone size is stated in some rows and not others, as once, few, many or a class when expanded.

CAISDGLLAPGANVLTF TGTGCCATCAGTGATGGCCTACTAGCGCCTGGGGCCAACGTCCTGACTTTC TRBD2 . TRBJ2-6 TRBV10-3
CASSMNLVNYGYTF TGTGCCAGTAGTATGAATTTAGTAAACTATGGCTACACCTTC . few TRBJ1-2 TRBV19
CASSYKPTYEQYF TGTGCCAGCAGTTACAAGCCAACCTACGAGCAGTACTTC . . TRBJ2-7 TRBV6-2/TRBV6-3
CSASKVGSTYF TGCAGTGCTAGCAAAGTAGGGAGCACGTACTTC . . TRBJ2-7 TRBV20-1
CASSFAGGLAGLPQYF TGTGCCAGCAGCTTCGCGGGGGGACTAGCGGGCCTACCGCAGTATTTT TRBD2 . TRBJ2-3 TRBV11-2
CASSFGQGRKQPQHF TGTGCCAGCAGTTTCGGACAGGGAAGGAAGCAGCCCCAGCATTTT TRBD1 . TRBJ1-5 TRBV28
CASRRDSQETQYF TGTGCCAGCAGACGGGACAGCCAAGAGACCCAGTACTTC TRBD1 . TRBJ2-5 TRBV28
CASSSMRRGQYF TGTGCCAGCAGTTCCATGCGGCGGGGGCAGTATTTT . . TRBJ2-3 TRBV28
CASSPYSGTRIF TGTGCCAGCAGCCCATATAGCGGTACACGGATCTTC . . TRBJ2-1 TRBV7-3
CASTGVEVAQPQHF TGTGCCAGCACAGGGGTTGAAGTGGCCCAGCCCCAGCATTTT TRBD1 . TRBJ1-5 TRBV18
CASSFEGTNSPLHF TGTGCCAGCAGTTTCGAGGGGACAAATTCACCCCTCCACTTT . . TRBJ1-6 TRBV27
CASSINRGSPYEQYF TGTGCCAGTAGTATTAACAGGGGGAGCCCCTACGAGCAGTACTTC TRBD1 . TRBJ2-7 TRBV19